This T cell receptor (beta chain) comes out of a study of radiation and T cells in renal cell carcinoma (dated by TCRdb to the early 2020s). For the study in its entirety: A total of around 50 samples underwent TCR beta sequencing, made up of roughly 26 tumors and some 27 peripheral blood samples. The final blood draw took place at 4 weeks after radiation, the same time as nephrectomy. A total of about 3.8 million unique CDR3 nucleotide sequences, encoding more than 2 million unique CDR3 amino acid sequences, were found across all 50 or so samples.

What the work shows at the level of the full study, not this receptor alone: An increase in top tumor clonotypes in blood was observed from baseline to 2 weeks post-radiation, followed by contraction by 4 weeks, which was taken to suggest transient expansion of tumor-resident clones. Dynamics of the blood repertoire were not tracked past 4 weeks after treatment. Effects of radiation dose or scheduling on the TCR repertoire could not be addressed with the single-armed trial design. No pretreatment tumor biopsies were available, so the baseline intratumoral presence of clonotypes could not be determined.

Taken from cysteine to phenylalanine, the CDR3 has 16 residues. Only the CDR3 DNA stays, 48 bases, in frame from base 1. Ends trimmed: V by 5 bases, J by 2 bases; bases unmatched to a gene: 4. CDR1 and CDR2 were assigned from the germline V gene as SGHTA and FQGNSA. TCR beta libraries were generated from genomic DNA with the immunoSEQ kit, following the manufacturer's recommendations. Library preparation used a first multiplex PCR with proprietary primers, then a second PCR adding unique barcodes, with bead cleanups after each round. Each sample batch included a kit-provided positive control reaction and a negative control reaction. The final libraries were assessed on an Agilent 4200 TapeStation D1000 ScreenTape, pooled by volume, and quantified by qPCR. Sequencing was performed on an Illumina NextSeq500 using a MidOutput 150-cycle cartridge, with 156 Read1 cycles, 15 Index1 cycles, and the kit custom primers. The pooled library was loaded at roughly 1 pM, and approximately 20% PhiX control was spiked in. As for how the authors treated the data: Vendor-processed data were analyzed in R, and a clonotype was defined as all T cells sharing the same CDR3 nucleotide sequence. For clone abundance analyses, frequencies were normalized to the 10,000 most abundant clones in each sample. Public T cell clones, averaging fewer than five per sample, were removed before analysis. Tumor-enriched and baseline blood-enriched clonotypes were defined by at least a 32-fold difference in abundance between compartments. A beta-binomial differential abundance model was used to identify clonotypes that were expanded or contracted between blood time points. Tumor-blood repertoire similarity was measured with the Baroni-Urbani and Buser coefficient, and groups were compared using two-tailed Wilcoxon tests in R. Sourced from immuneACCESS, this table was stored by TCRdb with only in-frame sequences that have V and J called. A share of the clones is absent; for the studies checked, an unresolved V gene accounts for under half, and the remainder has no known explanation. That table gives V, J and clone size, and the DNA gave D and trimming. The sample contains around 94,000 clones, approximately 80% of them found a single time. The top ten hold under 10% of the sample.

This specimen's time point label, interpreted: blood 4 weeks post-SBRT, at nephrectomy. The label giving this sample's treatment or condition can be read as: 15 Gy SBRT to primary tumor, nephrectomy 4 weeks later. Samples came from a clinical trial, in which primary renal cell carcinomas received 15 Gy stereotactic body radiation therapy followed by nephrectomy 4 weeks later. To follow tumor-enriched clonotypes, peripheral blood was collected serially from radiation-treated patients at baseline and again at 2 weeks and 4 weeks after SBRT. All patients had renal cell carcinoma with clear cell pathology. The QIAamp DNA Blood Mini Kit (Qiagen) was used to prepare genomic DNA for TCR sequencing. Samples were included in the analyses only if all quality control checks were passed. A remark on this clone: What antigen it recognizes has not been identified. Base qualities are not recorded, but no much larger clone differs from it by a single base. Other DNA sequences in the same sample also yield this CDR3.

The V and J segments used are TRBV7-2 and TRBJ2-2, with 11 bases in between that match TRBD2. This clonotype was obtained from a man in his fifties with renal cell carcinoma. The starting material was blood, obtained from a patient whose treatment included radiotherapy and nephrectomy. The nucleotide sequence is TGTGCCAGCAGCCCGCTAGCGGGGGGAAACACCGGGGAGCTGTTTTTT. Its protein reads: CASSPLAGGNTGELFF. The CDR3, completed at both ends by the reference TRBV7-2 and TRBJ2-2 genes, gives the full variable domain GAGVSQSPSNKVTEKGKDVELRCDPISGHTALYWYRQSLGQGLEFLIYFQGNSAPDKSGLPSDRFSAERTGGSVSTLTIQRTQQEDSAVYLCASSPLAGGNTGELFFGEGSRLTVL.